This TCR beta chain appears in the sequencing data of a study of cytomegalovirus exposure and HLA in healthy donors. Whole-study findings and limits: 87-base-pair reads could not separate some V segments, including TRBV6-2 and TRBV6-3. Common viral pathogens (according to a later analysis) appeared linked to several of the most significant clusters. A later analysis associated 15,000 to 20,000 TCR beta sequences with HLA alleles at a 0.05 false discovery rate.

This CDR3 has 10 residues. V shed 10 bases and J shed 10 bases, with 11 bases lying between them. CDR1 is MNHNS, CDR2 SASEGT, per germline. A word on this clone: Its antigen is unidentified.

The PCR employed 60 Vbeta primers together with 13 Jbeta primers. Generated by immunoSEQ multiplex PCR, the TCRdb table keeps only in-frame clones and is missing some. The sample holds tens of thousands of clones, more than 60% seen once. The receptor comes from a male donor in good health and CMV-seropositive. The J gene is TRBJ2-1, the V gene TRBV6-1; maybe TRBD2 (6 bases). Material for sequencing was PBMCs. CDR3 coding DNA: TGTGCCACCTTCAGCGGGGAGCAGTTCTTC. Translating gives CATFSGEQFF.